A selection of T cell receptor beta chains follows, all from one sample in a study of T cell responses to AZD1222 COVID-19 vaccine. The method was immunoSEQ multiplex PCR; TCRdb's version includes in-frame clones alone and lacks a portion of them. There are more than 80,000 clones in the sample; more than 80% occur only once, and under 3% lies in the top ten. This material consisted of peripheral blood, taken 28 days after the second AZD1222 dose. Receptor source: an adult who received the AZD1222 COVID-19 vaccine. CDR3s include the opening cysteine and the closing phenylalanine or tryptophan. The D gene is left open where the match is weak. Size is omitted from some rows. Given values are once, few, many or a class for expanded clones.

abundance	d_gene	v_gene	j_gene	CDR3nt	CDR3aa
.	.	TRBV6-5	TRBJ2-7	TGTGCCAGCTGTAGTCTAGGGACGGTCCCCCAAGAGCAGTACTTC	CASCSLGTVPQEQYF
.	TRBD2	TRBV11-2	TRBJ2-5	TGTGCCAGCCAGAGAGCGGGGGAATACCAAGAGACCCAGTACTTC	CASQRAGEYQETQYF
.	.	TRBV18	TRBJ1-2	TGTGCCAGCTCAATCTCGTACAGGGACGGGAACTATGGCTACACCTTC	CASSISYRDGNYGYTF
.	TRBD1	TRBV6-5	TRBJ1-6	TGTGCCAGCACCGGACAGGCAGGCGCCGGACCCCTCCACTTT	CASTGQAGAGPLHF
.	TRBD1	TRBV7-9	TRBJ1-4	TGTGCCAGCAGCTCGACTAGGGGGCTCGTTGAAAAACTGTTTTTT	CASSSTRGLVEKLFF
.	TRBD1	TRBV4-3	TRBJ2-7	TGCGCCAGCAGCCGTCAGACAGGGAGTCTAGTCGAGCAGTACTTC	CASSRQTGSLVEQYF
.	.	TRBV6-5	TRBJ2-3	TGTGCCAGCAGTTACAACTCAGGAGCAGATACGCAGTATTTT	CASSYNSGADTQYF
once	TRBD1	TRBV12-5	TRBJ2-3	TGTGCTGTGACGAGACAGGGACCCACAGATACGCAGTATTTT	CAVTRQGPTDTQYF
.	TRBD1	TRBV19	TRBJ1-3	TGTGCCAGTAGTATAGCAGGAGGACAGGGGGGAAACACCATATATTTT	CASSIAGGQGGNTIYF
.	.	TRBV19	TRBJ2-7	TGTGCCAGTAGGGATGCGTCACGATACGAGCAGTACTTC	CASRDASRYEQYF
once	TRBD1	TRBV14	TRBJ2-1	TGTGCCAGCAGCCAAAGGACAGGGGGGTGGAATGAGCAGTTCTTC	CASSQRTGGWNEQFF
.	.	TRBV7-2	TRBJ2-5	TGTGCCAGCAGCTTTAGTCGACCGGAAGGGGGAATGGCCCAGTACTTC	CASSFSRPEGGMAQYF
.	.	TRBV7-3	TRBJ1-6	TGTGCCAGCAGCTTAACCCCCCTTGGGAATTCACCCCTCCACTTT	CASSLTPLGNSPLHF
.	TRBD1	TRBV7-9	TRBJ1-2	TGTGCCAGCAGCTTAGGGCCCCGGACAGGGGGCTTCCTCCTAGGGGGCTACACCTTC	CASSLGPRTGGFLLGGYTF
.	.	TRBV11-2	TRBJ1-5	TGTGCCAGCAGCCCCGCCTTGGGGAATTCTGGTCAGCCCCAGCATTTT	CASSPALGNSGQPQHF
.	.	TRBV4-2	TRBJ1-1	TGTGCCAGCAGCCAAGATGGCCAGGGCGGCGCTTTCTTT	CASSQDGQGGAFF
.	TRBD1	TRBV7-9	TRBJ2-5	TGTGCCAGCAGCACGACCCCGACAGGGGGCTACGTTCCAGAGACCCAGTACTTC	CASSTTPTGGYVPETQYF
.	.	TRBV7-7	TRBJ1-5	TGTGCTAGCAGCGCAACTTTCAATCAGCCCCAGCATTTT	CASSATFNQPQHF
.	TRBD1	TRBV19	TRBJ1-1	TGTGCCAGTAGTATCCGAGGACAGGGGACCACTGAAGCTTTCTTT	CASSIRGQGTTEAFF